A single sample is the source of the 18 T cell receptor beta chains below, sequenced in a study of identical twins. TCRdb re-called the 5' RACE reads through MiXCR, storing one row per CDR3 protein. This sample has fewer than 900,000 distinct CDR3 sequences, with over 20% found just once. The same specimen was also included in a second study, on T cells expressing NK-cell markers.

Sequenced: PBMCs. Receptor source: a woman aged 18 to 35 in good health.

The chain joins TRBV5-1 to TRBJ2-2; TRBD2 aligns across 9 bases. CDR3 length: 15 residues. CDR1 and CDR2 (germline): SGHRS, YFSETQ. The V gene end was trimmed by 4 bases and the J gene end by 3 bases; junction bases not matched to a gene: 4. The CDR3 DNA reads TGCGCCAGCAGCGGGGGACTAGCTGACACCGGGGAGCTGTTTTTT. This sequence encodes CASSGGLADTGELFF.

This clonotype has just a few counts. The chain has TRBV20-1 and TRBJ1-2, with TRBD1 matching 8 bases. V lost 0 bases, J lost 0 bases, and 3 bases stayed unmatched. Per the germline V gene, CDR1 is DFQATT and CDR2 is SNEGSKA (reference sequence). The CDR3 extends over 15 amino acids. CDR3 sequence reads: CSARDVTGANYGYTF. CDR3 DNA: TGCAGTGCTAGAGACGTGACAGGGGCTAACTATGGCTACACCTTC.

This clonotype has more than one count but fewer than ten. The chain combines TRBV24-1 with TRBJ2-1; 14 bases line up with TRBD2. The CDR3 runs to 14 residues. The V segment lost 4 bases and the J segment 12 bases; nucleotides outside the gene matches: 4. Germline CDR1 KGHDR, CDR2 SFDVKD. The DNA for the CDR3 is TGTGCCACCAGTGACCCTGGGACTAGCGGGGGGCAGTTCTTC. Protein product: CATSDPGTSGGQFF.

The V call is TRBV7-2, the J call TRBJ2-5, with 11 bases identical to TRBD2. Germline trimming cut 2 bases from V and 5 bases from J; bases unmatched to any gene: 7. CDR1 and CDR2 (germline): SGHTA, FQGNSA. This CDR3 comprises 16 residues. In DNA, the CDR3 is TGTGCCAGCAGCTTATATTCGACTAGCGGGGTGGAGACCCAGTACTTC. This translates into CASSLYSTSGVETQYF.

The chain joins TRBV6-1 to TRBJ2-5, with TRBD1 matching over 7 bases. V lost 8 bases to trimming and J lost 4 bases; unmatched junction nucleotides: 13. Germline assignment: CDR1 MNHNS and CDR2 SASEGT. The length of the CDR3 is 15 residues. The CDR3 sequence is CASLAPTGMGETQYF. CDR3 coding DNA: TGTGCCAGCCTCGCACCGACAGGGATGGGAGAGACCCAGTACTTC.

This clonotype came up a few times. This chain links TRBV29-1 with TRBJ1-2; D uncertain. Germline V gives CDR1 SQVTM, CDR2 ANQGSEA. V was shortened by 4 bases and J by 5 bases, with 11 bases between the two germline ends. This CDR3 is 12 amino acids long. Here the CDR3 reads CSVATNRYGYTF. CDR3 nucleotide sequence: TGCAGCGTTGCGACGAACCGATATGGCTACACCTTC.

The genes are TRBV2 and TRBJ2-7; no clear D. The V end lost 6 bases, the J end lost 4 bases, and 10 bases lay between the germline ends. The germline V gene has CDR1 SNHLY and CDR2 FYNNEI. The CDR3 covers 12 residues. CDR3 region: CASSVLEYEQYF. In DNA, the CDR3 is TGTGCCAGCAGCGTACTTGAATACGAGCAGTACTTC. Looking up the rest from reference TRBV2 and TRBJ2-7 gives the full variable domain: EPEVTQTPSHQVTQMGQEVILRCVPISNHLYFYWYRQILGQKVEFLVSFYNNEISEKSEIFDDQFSVERPDGSNFTLKIRSTKLEDSAMYFCASSVLEYEQYFGPGTRLTVT.

This CDR3 is CSASRLEQYF. The CDR3 nucleotides read TGCAGTGCTAGTCGGTTGGAGCAGTACTTC. The rearrangement joins TRBV20-1 to TRBJ2-7, with D unclear. The length of the CDR3 is 10 residues. The V gene's germline CDR1 is DFQATT and CDR2 SNEGSKA (reference sequence). V was pared by 3 bases and J by 7 bases, with 7 bases between.

This chain connects TRBV5-1 to TRBJ2-3, with 7 bases aligning to TRBD1. The J segment lost 0 bases and the V segment lost 5 bases, leaving 6 bases of the junction unmatched. The CDR3 has 15 residues. CDR1 is SGHRS, CDR2 YFSETQ, per germline. The CDR3, as DNA: TGCGCCAGCAGGGAAACAGGGGAGAGCACAGATACGCAGTATTTT. It translates to CASRETGESTDTQYF.

The V gene is TRBV27, the J gene TRBJ2-3; 7 nucleotides agree with TRBD2. V shed 9 bases, J shed 3 bases, and the junction held 9 bases outside the gene matches. Germline V CDR1 and CDR2: MNHEY, SMNVEV (reference sequence). The length of the CDR3 is 14 residues. The CDR3 sequence: CASMISRETDTQYF. The CDR3, as DNA: TGTGCCAGTATGATATCGCGGGAGACAGATACGCAGTATTTT.

This clonotype was picked up a small number of times. The chain joins TRBV12-3 or TRBV12-4 to TRBJ2-7, with 8 bases fitting TRBD2. This CDR3 region has 15 residues. The V gene end was trimmed by 6 bases and the J gene end by 3 bases; junction bases not matched to a gene: 10. As DNA, the CDR3 is TGTGCCAGCAGGGACGGCCTAGCGGGTTTCTACGAGCAGTACTTC. This gives the protein CASRDGLAGFYEQYF.

There are a few counts of this clonotype. The chain is built from TRBV29-1 and TRBJ1-2; 8 bases agree with TRBD1. Trimming at V came to 7 bases and at J to 8 bases, leaving 12 bases not matched to a gene. The CDR3 is made up of 13 amino acids. Germline V gives CDR1 SQVTM, CDR2 ANQGSEA. The CDR3 DNA sequence: TGCAGCGGGTACGGACAGGGATACGGGGGCTACACCTTC. This gives the protein CSGYGQGYGGYTF.

The chain carries TRBV7-2 and TRBJ2-7, with 7 positions matching TRBD2. The CDR3 extends over 15 amino acids. Germline V lookup: CDR1 SGHTA, CDR2 FQGNSA. V lost 1 base and J lost 2; bases outside the gene matches: 5. CDR3 protein: CASSLVGGPPYEQYF. CDR3 nucleotides: TGTGCCAGCAGCTTAGTGGGAGGGCCCCCCTACGAGCAGTACTTC.

V usage is TRBV9 and J usage is TRBJ1-2; TRBD1 matches 8 bases. Per germline, CDR1 SGDLS and CDR2 YYNGEE. Losses at the gene ends were 4 bases for V and 3 bases for J; bases not matched to a gene: 5. The CDR3 consists of 14 residues. CDR3: CASSITQGDYGYTF. DNA for the CDR3: TGTGCCAGCAGCATCACACAGGGGGACTATGGCTACACCTTC.

This clonotype was seen a handful of times. The chain combines TRBV5-6 with TRBJ2-3; D call uncertain. V was pared by 5 bases and J by 2 bases, with 12 bases between. Germline CDR1 reads SGHDT; CDR2 reads YYEEEE. The CDR3 length is 14 residues. For the CDR3, the DNA is TGTGCCAGCAGTGCCGCACGTAACACAGATACGCAGTATTTT. Protein: CASSAARNTDTQYF.

The J gene is TRBJ1-1, the V gene TRBV12-3 or TRBV12-4; no definite D call. The CDR3 runs to 15 residues. Trimming cost V 1 base and J 4 bases, with 13 bases left between them. CDR3 nucleotides: TGTGCCAGCAGTTTAGTTCCCTCTACAGTCACTGAAGCTTTCTTT. This encodes CASSLVPSTVTEAFF.

The table lists this clonotype with a few counts. The V and J genes are TRBV7-3 and TRBJ2-1; 12 nucleotides line up with TRBD1. The V gene's germline CDR1 is SGHTA and CDR2 FQGTGA. Trimming took 5 bases from V and 10 from J; bases not matched to a gene: 12. This CDR3 is 16 amino acids long. DNA for the CDR3: TGTGCCAGCAGCCGCACTCCGGGACAGGGGGCGCGCGAGCAGTTCTTC. Translated: CASSRTPGQGAREQFF.

This clonotype was counted a few times. The chain couples TRBV9 to TRBJ2-2, with D unclear. V dropped 0 bases and J dropped 3 bases, with 21 bases sitting between them. The CDR3 is 19 amino acids. Germline V lookup: CDR1 SGDLS, CDR2 YYNGEE. CDR3 bases: TGTGCCAGCAGCGTAGGCGGCTCTCCATACCCCAGCCACACCGGGGAGCTGTTTTTT. Protein product: CASSVGGSPYPSHTGELFF. The variable domain in full, completed from reference TRBV9 and TRBJ2-2, reads DSGVTQTPKHLITATGQRVTLRCSPRSGDLSVYWYQQSLDQGLQFLIQYYNGEERAKGNILERFSAQQFPDLHSELNLSSLELGDSALYFCASSVGGSPYPSHTGELFFGEGSRLTVL.